This T cell receptor (beta chain) was identified during a study of cytomegalovirus exposure and HLA in healthy donors. At the level of the study: Most genotyped donors, roughly 80% of around 370, had Caucasian-associated genetic ancestry. Study-level points and caveats: It was 150 or so TCR beta chains that were listed as cytomegalovirus-associated.

The CDR3 extends over 13 amino acids. Germline V gives CDR1 MDHEN, CDR2 SYDVKM. Trimming left V 11 bases short and J 2 bases short, with 12 bases between. The PCR contained 60 Vbeta and 13 Jbeta primers. Only in-frame clones appear in the TCRdb table, and some are missing; sequencing was by immunoSEQ multiplex PCR. The table includes more than 100,000 clones, 65% to 85% detected once. In regard to this clone: The antigen is undetermined.

What was sequenced was PBMCs. The origin of this receptor is a man aged 50-60 years in good health and CMV-seronegative. This chain connects TRBV28 to TRBJ2-2; TRBD2 might be the D (5 bases). The chain's CDR3 is CAGRRGNTGELFF. The CDR3 DNA sequence: TGTGCCGGCCGTCGGGGAAACACCGGGGAGCTGTTTTTT.